The entry below describes one TCR beta chain. It has no known antigen specificity. No clone much larger than this one lies a single base away; base qualities are absent. TCRbeta CDR3 regions were amplified from genomic DNA using the immunoSEQ Assay, a bias-controlled multiplex PCR. For the original study's pipeline: Within the assay, amplification of reference gene primers was used to estimate how many nucleated cells each sample contained. Sequence reads were collapsed and filtered to measure the absolute abundance of every unique TCRbeta CDR3 rearrangement. For each sample, productive Simpson clonality was calculated as the square root of Simpson's diversity index across productive rearrangements. TCRdb carries this immuneACCESS record with in-frame sequences only. Its versions omit some clonotypes, under half of them owing to an unresolved V gene in the studies checked, with the rest unexplained. Clone size and the V and J calls come from that table; the DNA yielded D and trimming. Recorded for this sample are roughly 180,000 clones; 70% to 85% of them occurred a single time. 6.9% of the sample belongs to the ten largest clones.

In Seattle, one collaborating source enrolled patients while the infection was active and tracked those patients longitudinally over the course of disease. Whole blood was collected in K2EDTA tubes by collaborating institutions according to the institutions' own protocols. For TCRbeta analysis, collaborators shipped samples in one of three forms: frozen whole blood, isolated PBMCs, or DNA extracted from either of those sample types. CDR1 SGHVS and CDR2 FNYEAQ are derived from the germline V gene. The CDR3 has 13 amino acids, counting the end cysteine and phenylalanine. The kept DNA is CDR3 alone, 39 bases in frame from the first base. Cut back by 1 base and 4 bases, the V and J ends lie 5 bases apart. The data originate from a study of blood T cell repertoires in COVID-19 (dated by TCRdb to about 2020). A note on the overall study: Samples from collaborators originated in the United States, Italy and Spain and spanned both the acute and convalescent phases of COVID-19. The prospective study material was composed of cDNA or gDNA derived from T cells, B-cell-depleted T cells, or PBMCs. The dataset comprised deeply sampled blood TCRbeta repertoires from subjects exposed to, actively infected with, or recovered from COVID-19. The repertoires were released in a freely available public database meant as a resource for research on the immune response to SARS-CoV-2. Samples were obtained from the ongoing ImmuneRACE study (first 160 participants) and from over 1,000 subjects provided by 6 global collaborators. A de-identified subject ID, COVID-19 status, age in years and sex were almost always included in the sample metadata. Where HLA class I and class II types were available, the types were taken from metadata supplied by the sample provider, not from assay-based typing. The research as a whole found: The quantity of clinical and demographic metadata differed by source and by participant and was supplied without curation.

The chain links TRBV7-6 with TRBJ1-5; the D gene cannot be named for sure. The sequence was obtained from a man older than 75 with COVID-19, enrolled during active disease. Input material: peripheral blood. For the CDR3, the sequence is CASSLERNQPQHF. In nucleotides, the sequence is TGTGCCAGCAGCTTAGAGAGGAATCAGCCCCAGCATTTT.